The rows below give T cell receptor beta chains drawn from one sample of a study of cytomegalovirus exposure and HLA in healthy donors. Method: immunoSEQ multiplex PCR; TCRdb's copy keeps in-frame clones and lacks some. The sample lists about 230,000 clones; 70% to 85% were seen once. Input material: PBMCs. These receptors were taken from a woman between 35 and 50 years old in good health and CMV-seronegative. The CDR3 runs from the conserved cysteine through the conserved F or W. Fields, in order: CDR3 length, D gene, J gene, V gene, clone size, CDR3 protein, CDR3 DNA. A D gene is named only where the DNA matches it firmly. Clone size is stated in some rows and not others, as once, few, many or a class when expanded.

CDR3 length: 17; D gene: -; J gene: TRBJ2-1; V gene: TRBV4-2; clone size: -; CDR3 protein: CASSQDGDRMAYNEQFF; CDR3 DNA: TGTGCCAGCAGCCAAGATGGAGACAGAATGGCGTACAATGAGCAGTTCTTC
CDR3 length: 13; D gene: -; J gene: TRBJ1-6; V gene: TRBV4-2; clone size: -; CDR3 protein: CASSQGVSSPLHF; CDR3 DNA: TGTGCCAGCAGCCAAGGAGTAAGTTCACCCCTCCACTTT
CDR3 length: 15; D gene: -; J gene: TRBJ1-5; V gene: TRBV15; clone size: -; CDR3 protein: CATSRGHASNQPQHF; CDR3 DNA: TGTGCCACCAGCAGGGGACACGCTAGCAATCAGCCCCAGCATTTT
CDR3 length: 10; D gene: -; J gene: TRBJ1-5; V gene: TRBV20-1; clone size: -; CDR3 protein: CSALNQPQHF; CDR3 DNA: TGCAGTGCCTTAAATCAGCCCCAGCATTTT
CDR3 length: 14; D gene: TRBD2; J gene: TRBJ2-1; V gene: TRBV6-5; clone size: -; CDR3 protein: CASSYVPSGNEQFF; CDR3 DNA: TGTGCCAGCAGTTACGTCCCTAGCGGGAATGAGCAGTTCTTC
CDR3 length: 17; D gene: -; J gene: TRBJ1-1; V gene: TRBV27; clone size: -; CDR3 protein: CASSHPGSRRANTEAFF; CDR3 DNA: TGTGCCAGCAGTCATCCTGGGAGTAGGAGGGCGAACACTGAAGCTTTCTTT
CDR3 length: 15; D gene: TRBD1; J gene: TRBJ2-6; V gene: TRBV27; clone size: -; CDR3 protein: CASSFQGAGANVLTF; CDR3 DNA: TGTGCCAGCAGTTTCCAGGGGGCAGGGGCCAACGTCCTGACTTTC
CDR3 length: 12; D gene: -; J gene: TRBJ2-1; V gene: TRBV5-6; clone size: -; CDR3 protein: CASSFGSNEQFF; CDR3 DNA: TGTGCCAGCAGCTTCGGGAGCAATGAGCAGTTCTTC
CDR3 length: 14; D gene: -; J gene: TRBJ1-1; V gene: TRBV2; clone size: -; CDR3 protein: CASRLRDMNTEAFF; CDR3 DNA: TGTGCCAGCAGGCTCAGGGACATGAACACTGAAGCTTTCTTT
CDR3 length: 18; D gene: -; J gene: TRBJ1-3; V gene: TRBV7-2; clone size: -; CDR3 protein: CASSLAPPGSNSGNTIYF; CDR3 DNA: TGTGCCAGCAGCTTAGCTCCCCCAGGCAGCAACTCTGGAAACACCATATATTTT
CDR3 length: 14; D gene: -; J gene: TRBJ1-2; V gene: TRBV6-5; clone size: -; CDR3 protein: CASSYSEVADGYTF; CDR3 DNA: TGTGCCAGCAGTTACTCGGAGGTGGCTGATGGCTACACCTTC
CDR3 length: 16; D gene: -; J gene: TRBJ1-2; V gene: TRBV2; clone size: -; CDR3 protein: CASSEAPAGSNYGYTF; CDR3 DNA: TGTGCCAGCAGTGAAGCGCCAGCGGGGTCGAACTATGGCTACACCTTC
CDR3 length: 11; D gene: -; J gene: TRBJ1-1; V gene: TRBV10-3; clone size: few; CDR3 protein: CATGGSREAFF; CDR3 DNA: TGTGCCACCGGAGGGAGTAGGGAAGCTTTCTTT
CDR3 length: 15; D gene: TRBD1; J gene: TRBJ2-7; V gene: TRBV6-5; clone size: -; CDR3 protein: CASSYSGDRGSEQYF; CDR3 DNA: TGTGCCAGCAGTTACTCAGGGGACAGGGGATCCGAGCAGTACTTC
CDR3 length: 13; D gene: -; J gene: TRBJ2-7; V gene: TRBV11-1; clone size: once; CDR3 protein: CASSLMTGYEQYF; CDR3 DNA: TGTGCCAGCAGCCTCATGACAGGTTACGAGCAGTACTTC
CDR3 length: 14; D gene: -; J gene: TRBJ1-4; V gene: TRBV19; clone size: few; CDR3 protein: CASSNLITGEKLFF; CDR3 DNA: TGTGCCAGTAGTAACCTCATTACTGGTGAAAAACTGTTTTTT
CDR3 length: 13; D gene: TRBD2; J gene: TRBJ2-5; V gene: TRBV30; clone size: -; CDR3 protein: CAWGTSGGETQYF; CDR3 DNA: TGTGCCTGGGGGACTAGCGGGGGGGAGACCCAGTACTTC
CDR3 length: 15; D gene: -; J gene: TRBJ1-5; V gene: TRBV4-2; clone size: once; CDR3 protein: CASSQGRGTNQPQHF; CDR3 DNA: TGTGCCAGCAGCCAAGGGCGGGGAACAAATCAGCCCCAGCATTTT
CDR3 length: 15; D gene: TRBD2; J gene: TRBJ2-3; V gene: TRBV9; clone size: -; CDR3 protein: CASSVGVAGSDTQYF; CDR3 DNA: TGTGCCAGCAGCGTAGGTGTAGCGGGGTCAGATACGCAGTATTTT
CDR3 length: 13; D gene: TRBD1; J gene: TRBJ1-6; V gene: TRBV19; clone size: -; CDR3 protein: CASSNRGNSPLHF; CDR3 DNA: TGTGCCAGTAGTAACAGGGGGAATTCACCCCTCCACTTT
CDR3 length: 14; D gene: -; J gene: TRBJ2-7; V gene: TRBV27; clone size: -; CDR3 protein: CASSLRTTSYEQYF; CDR3 DNA: TGTGCCAGCAGTCTAAGGACTACCTCCTACGAGCAGTACTTC
CDR3 length: 14; D gene: -; J gene: TRBJ2-7; V gene: TRBV19; clone size: -; CDR3 protein: CASTREGGSYEQYF; CDR3 DNA: TGTGCCAGTACCCGCGAAGGAGGATCCTACGAGCAGTACTTC
CDR3 length: 13; D gene: -; J gene: TRBJ1-2; V gene: TRBV6-1; clone size: -; CDR3 protein: CASTPTDSYGYTF; CDR3 DNA: TGTGCCAGCACCCCAACGGACAGCTATGGCTACACCTTC
CDR3 length: 15; D gene: TRBD1; J gene: TRBJ1-2; V gene: TRBV9; clone size: -; CDR3 protein: CASSLGGQGNYGYTF; CDR3 DNA: TGTGCCAGCAGCCTTGGGGGACAGGGGAACTATGGCTACACCTTC
CDR3 length: 17; D gene: TRBD2; J gene: TRBJ2-2; V gene: TRBV11-3; clone size: -; CDR3 protein: CASSLTSGGMNTGELFF; CDR3 DNA: TGTGCCAGCAGCTTGACTAGCGGGGGGATGAACACCGGGGAGCTGTTTTTT
CDR3 length: 14; D gene: -; J gene: TRBJ1-2; V gene: TRBV5-4; clone size: -; CDR3 protein: CASSQSWGGRGYTF; CDR3 DNA: TGTGCCAGCAGCCAAAGTTGGGGGGGACGAGGCTACACCTTC
CDR3 length: 14; D gene: -; J gene: TRBJ1-6; V gene: TRBV18; clone size: -; CDR3 protein: CASSLSGKDSPLHF; CDR3 DNA: TGTGCCAGCTCACTCTCGGGGAAGGATTCACCCCTCCACTTT
CDR3 length: 16; D gene: -; J gene: TRBJ1-3; V gene: TRBV7-6; clone size: -; CDR3 protein: CASSLAIGADGNTIYF; CDR3 DNA: TGTGCCAGCAGCTTAGCAATAGGGGCAGATGGAAACACCATATATTTT